This TCR beta chain stems from a study of human T cells and chemical hapten exposure. The time point is: patch test 2, 6 weeks after DPC sensitization. Treatment indicated: therapeutic diphenylcyclopropenone sensitization with weekly scalp DPC. TCRdb processed the RACE reads anew with MiXCR; each CDR3 protein has one entry. The sample lists some 71,000 distinct CDR3 sequences, about 9.3% occurring once. V was trimmed by 8 bases and J by 5 bases, leaving 13 bases between them. Germline-derived CDR1 and CDR2 are MDHEN and SYDVKM. This CDR3 is 12 amino acids long. This clonotype was counted only a few times.

This receptor was obtained from a woman aged 45-59 years with alopecia areata. Some clones in this sample may be carry-over from other donors' samples. The V call is TRBV28, the J call TRBJ2-7; D not certain. Sequencing used whole blood, obtained in connection with sensitization to the hapten diphenylcyclopropenone (DPC). This chain's CDR3 is CASFQLYHEQYF. In nucleotides, the CDR3 is TGTGCCAGCTTCCAGTTGTACCACGAGCAGTACTTC.